The T cell receptor beta chain under discussion was sequenced for a study of siplizumab effects on memory and regulatory T cells. Study-level findings and limits: In controls, around 30% of mappable alloreactive CD4+ clones were Treg-derived on average, versus about 75% with siplizumab. A major contribution to the alloresponse seemed to be made by naive T cells, which seemed more diverse than memory cells. The study found that siplizumab significantly reduced alloreactive sequences traceable to unstimulated CD4+ memory cells. Tracing alloreactive clones into unstimulated subsets worked for only a minor fraction of them.

Germline CDR1 reads SQVTM; CDR2 reads ANQGSEA. V was pared by 4 bases and J by 8 bases, with 14 bases between. This CDR3 spans 13 amino acids. The data were produced by immunoSEQ multiplex PCR, yet TCRdb's version contains in-frame clones alone and is incomplete. The sample shows around 65,000 clones, approximately 79% of them seen only once. This clone was found once. Its antigen remains unidentified. This chain links TRBV29-1 with TRBJ1-4; D is possibly TRBD1 (6 bases). The sample was memory CD4+ T cells sorted from blood. The receptor was derived from a human donor in good health. This CDR3 is CSVGTDVWEKLFF. Written as DNA, the CDR3 is TGCAGCGTTGGGACAGATGTTTGGGAAAAACTGTTTTTT.